The entry below gives a single TCR beta chain sequence along with its context. Its matching antigen is unknown. PCR amplification relied on 60 Vbeta primers (plus 13 Jbeta primers). The repertoire was sequenced with immunoSEQ multiplex PCR; TCRdb's copy has only in-frame clones and lacks some. The repertoire holds around 190,000 clones, with approximately 90% as singletons. This sample was taken from a study of cytomegalovirus exposure and HLA in healthy donors. Looking at the study overall: An analysis done earlier identified about 100 million unique TCR beta sequences from about 179 million T cells. Study-level results: As was reported, the classifier diagnosed cytomegalovirus status with high specificity and sensitivity. A few chains tied to CMV proved CMV antigen-specific in vitro.

The sequenced sample consisted of PBMCs. The origin of this receptor is a boy aged 2 to 9 in good health and CMV-seronegative.

CDR3 bases: TGTGCCAGCAGGGGGTCCGGGGGCTACGAGCAGTACTTC. Translating it yields CASRGSGGYEQYF. V and J are TRBV6-1 and TRBJ2-7; weak D call: TRBD2 (6 bases). V gave up 6 bases and J gave up 3 bases, with 12 bases separating them. Germline CDR1 MNHNS, CDR2 SASEGT. The CDR3 has 13 amino acids.